This TCR beta chain emerged from a study of T cells after yellow fever vaccination. It was through 5'RACE template switching that TCR cDNA was made, with a universal primer site and UMIs added. In TCRdb, the 5' RACE reads were re-called with MiXCR into one record per CDR3 protein. The top ten hold about a third of the sample, which has roughly 160,000 distinct CDR3 sequences, 9.3% seen once. This clonotype has ten or more counts. Trimming shortened V by 2 bases and J by 1 base, and 9 bases separated the two germline ends. The CDR3 runs 15 residues. The germline V gene has CDR1 SGHRS and CDR2 YFSETQ. The clonotype originates from a young man who received the YFV17D yellow fever vaccine. The sequenced sample was CD8+ T cells sorted from PBMCs, obtained 45 days after the yellow fever booster vaccination. This chain links TRBV5-1 with TRBJ2-2; perhaps TRBD1 as D (5 bases). CDR3 DNA sequence: TGCGCCAGCAGCTTTGGCAGGGTGAACACCGGGGAGCTGTTTTTT. Protein product: CASSFGRVNTGELFF.